The entry below describes one TCR beta chain. This entry comes from a study of blood T cell repertoires in COVID-19. Study information: From the United States, Italy and Spain came samples of acute and convalescent COVID-19. Sources were T cells, B-cell-depleted T cells, or PBMCs; the material itself was cDNA or gDNA.

Adults between roughly 18 and 90 years of age took part from 24 US areas. Participant-given clinical history determined each cohort assignment. TCRdb's table, derived via immunoSEQ multiplex PCR, lists solely in-frame clones and lacks some. The sample contains some 140,000 clones, roughly 83% of which appear only once. Unmatched junction bases numbered 13, after V lost 5 bases and J lost 9 bases. The germline CDR1 and CDR2 sequences are MDHEN and SYDVKM. This CDR3 is 15 amino acids long. Sequencing was performed on PBMCs or T cells enriched from blood (not recorded which). The clonotype originates from a man between 35 and 55 years old with acute COVID-19. The rearrangement joins TRBV28 to TRBJ1-3; 7 nucleotides agree with TRBD1. This chain's CDR3 is CASSTPWTGRITIYF. CDR3 nucleotide sequence: TGTGCCAGCAGTACCCCCTGGACAGGCCGGATCACCATATATTTT.